One sample yielded the 24 T cell receptor beta chains listed below, sequenced in a study of blood T cells in healthy people across ages. A second about 6 to 12 cycle PCR used barcoded and J-beta primers. TCRdb redid the calling of the 5' RACE reads with MiXCR, one entry per CDR3 protein. The repertoire holds 920,000 or so distinct CDR3 sequences, with more than 40% as singletons. The sequencing input was blood. The source of these receptors is a woman aged 55 to 70 in good health.

The table lists this clonotype with a few counts. The chain combines TRBV7-9 with TRBJ1-2; 7 bases align to TRBD1. V dropped 5 bases and J dropped 8; count of bases not matched to a gene: 11. This CDR3 comprises 14 residues. In germline, CDR1 is SEHNR, CDR2 FQNEAQ (reference sequence). Here the CDR3 DNA reads TGTGCCAGCAGCCCTGTGCCCGACAGGGCGGGCTACACCTTC. Protein sequence: CASSPVPDRAGYTF.

This clonotype was detected only once. The chain uses TRBV5-6 and TRBJ2-4, with a weak D call TRBD2 (6 bases). The J call may be faulty, since TRBJ2-7 better matches the DNA end. The CDR3 consists of 14 residues. CDR1 is SGHDT, CDR2 YYEEEE, per germline. CDR3 amino acids: CASSPEGLDYEQYF. The CDR3 coding sequence is TGTGCCAGCAGCCCGGAGGGCCTAGACTACGAGCAGTACTTC.

This clonotype was detected a few times. The chain links TRBV4-2 to TRBJ2-1; 9 positions agree with TRBD2. Unmatched junction bases numbered 6, after V lost 1 base and J lost 8 bases. The CDR3 consists of 15 residues. Germline CDR1 is LGHNA and CDR2 is YNFKEQ. CDR3 in DNA: TGTGCCAGCAGCCAAGGCGCCCAGCGGGGGGATGAGCAGTTCTTC. Encoded protein: CASSQGAQRGDEQFF.

There are a few counts of this clonotype. CDR3 DNA sequence: TGTGCCAGCAGCTTTTCAACGGGAGGCTACGAGCAGTACTTC. Encoded protein: CASSFSTGGYEQYF. The chain couples TRBV7-2 to TRBJ2-7; the match to TRBD2 covers 7 bases. This CDR3 has 14 residues. V dropped 3 bases and J dropped 3; count of bases not matched to a gene: 5. Germline values: CDR1 SGHTA, CDR2 FQGNSA.

This chain links TRBV10-3 with TRBJ2-7; D might be TRBD2 (6 bases). Germline V gene lookup returns CDR1 ENHRY and CDR2 SYGVKD. V was clipped by 6 bases and J by 2 bases, with 17 bases between them. This CDR3 has 15 amino acids. CDR3 sequence reads: CAISGGRDRAYEQYF. The DNA of the CDR3 is TGTGCCATCAGCGGGGGAAGGGACCGTGCCTACGAGCAGTACTTC.

This clonotype was picked up a small number of times. The rearrangement links TRBV5-1 to TRBJ2-7, with TRBD2 as a possible D gene (7 bases). Germline CDR1 SGHRS, CDR2 YFSETQ. The CDR3 is 15 amino acids. Trimming shortened V by 0 bases and J by 2 bases, and 12 bases separated the two germline ends. The CDR3 sequence is CASSLEGGPTYEQYF. Here the CDR3 DNA reads TGCGCCAGCAGCTTGGAGGGGGGGCCAACCTACGAGCAGTACTTC.

The genes are TRBV5-1 and TRBJ1-2; D might be TRBD1 (5 bases). Trimming removed 4 bases at V and 12 bases at J, with 22 bases between. The CDR3 extends over 14 amino acids. Germline V CDR1 and CDR2: SGHRS, YFSETQ. CDR3 DNA: TGCGCCAGCAGCGCCGAAGGTCGCAGGGTCGGTAACACCTTC. Translating it yields CASSAEGRRVGNTF.

The rearrangement uses TRBV4-2 and TRBJ1-6; 10 positions agree with TRBD1. This CDR3 spans 15 amino acids. V lost 5 bases to trimming and J lost 7 bases; unmatched junction nucleotides: 5. CDR1 is LGHNA, CDR2 YNFKEQ, per germline. The DNA for the CDR3 is TGTGCCAGCAGCGGTCGGGGACAGGGGAATTCACCCCTCCACTTT. This gives the protein CASSGRGQGNSPLHF.

About this clonotype itself: A read error may produce the germline difference seen at one junction end. The chain is built from TRBV10-3 and TRBJ2-4; 10 bases agree with TRBD1. The CDR3 is 14 amino acids. The germline V gene encodes CDR1 ENHRY and CDR2 SYGVKD. Written as DNA, the CDR3 is TGTGCCGCGCAGACCGGGACAGGGGACCACGAGCAGGACTTC. Its protein product is CAAQTGTGDHEQDF.

The chain couples TRBV6-6 to TRBJ2-1, with TRBD2 matching over 11 bases. The CDR3 is 15 amino acids. The junction had 9 bases not matched to a gene; V was cut back by 5 bases and J by 9 bases. Germline CDR1 is MNHNY and CDR2 is SVGAGI (reference sequence). DNA for the CDR3: TGTGCCAGCAGTAGAGGGACTAGCGGCTCTAGTGAGCAGTTCTTC. It codes for CASSRGTSGSSEQFF.

The gene calls are TRBV11-2 and TRBJ2-7; 10 positions match TRBD2. The J call is doubtful: the DNA matches TRBJ2-5 better. The CDR3 runs to 16 residues. Germline CDR1 and CDR2: SGHAT and FQNNGV. CDR3 DNA: TGTGCCAGCAGCCGAGCTAGCGGGAGTGGGTTGGAGACCCAGTACTTC. It codes for CASSRASGSGLETQYF.

This clonotype was observed a handful of times. V usage is TRBV12-3 or TRBV12-4 and J usage is TRBJ2-7; TRBD2 aligns across 7 bases. This CDR3 comprises 14 residues. V lost 6 bases and J lost 0; bases outside the gene matches: 5. The CDR3 DNA reads as TGTGCCAGCAGGAGCGGGGCGACCTCCTACGAGCAGTACTTC. Translated: CASRSGATSYEQYF.

This clonotype has more than one count but fewer than ten. J is TRBJ1-5 and V is TRBV6-5; D remains ambiguous. The germline CDR1 and CDR2 sequences are MNHEY and SVGAGI. V lost 2 bases and J lost 6, with 8 bases in between. The CDR3 is 13 residues long. The CDR3 nucleotides read TGTGCCAGCAGTTACGGCCTGGGTCAGCCCCAGCATTTT. Translation: CASSYGLGQPQHF.

This clonotype has just a few counts. The chain recombines TRBV21-1 with TRBJ2-7. TRBV21-1 is a pseudogene segment. CDR3 length: 12 residues. The CDR3 reads CASSRHHYEQYF. In DNA, the CDR3 is TGTGCCAGCAGCAGACACCACTACGAGCAGTACTTC.

The V call is TRBV11-2, the J call TRBJ2-3, with D perhaps TRBD1 (5 bases). Germline assignment: CDR1 SGHAT and CDR2 FQNNGV. The CDR3 totals 15 residues. Between the trimmed V and J ends, which lost 6 bases and 3 bases, there was a span of 16 bases. In DNA, the CDR3 is TGTGCCAGCAGTATAGGACAAGGCGCTACAGATACGCAGTATTTT. It encodes CASSIGQGATDTQYF.

This clonotype has just a few counts. This chain connects TRBV29-1 to TRBJ2-7, with D possibly matching TRBD2 (5 bases). Germline CDR1 reads SQVTM; CDR2 reads ANQGSEA. The CDR3 spans 11 residues. V lost 5 bases, J lost 3 bases, and 8 bases lay in between. The CDR3 protein is CSVYRDYEQYF. The DNA of the CDR3 is TGCAGCGTTTACCGGGACTACGAGCAGTACTTC.

This clonotype was observed a handful of times. The chain couples TRBV5-1 to TRBJ2-5, with D tentatively TRBD2 (6 bases). The CDR3 extends over 14 amino acids. The germline V gene encodes CDR1 SGHRS and CDR2 YFSETQ. The V end was cut by 3 bases, the J end by 0 bases, with 9 bases between. Here the CDR3 DNA reads TGCGCCAGCAGCTCCGGGGACTACCAAGAGACCCAGTACTTC. The encoded protein is CASSSGDYQETQYF.

This clonotype was counted only a few times. The rearrangement joins TRBV5-1 to TRBJ2-1, with D maybe TRBD2 (6 bases). This CDR3 comprises 14 residues. Germline CDR1 SGHRS, CDR2 YFSETQ. Trimming left V 4 bases short and J 10 bases short, with 18 bases between. This chain's CDR3 is CASSAGGLPNEQFF. CDR3 DNA sequence: TGCGCCAGCAGCGCCGGGGGTCTTCCTAACGAGCAGTTCTTC. Using reference TRBV5-1 and TRBJ2-1 for the parts outside the CDR3, the full variable domain is KAGVTQTPRYLIKTRGQQVTLSCSPISGHRSVSWYQQTPGQGLQFLFEYFSETQRNKGNFPGRFSGRQFSNSRSEMNVSTLELGDSALYLCASSAGGLPNEQFFGPGTRLTVL.

J is TRBJ2-7 and V is TRBV6-2 or TRBV6-3; D is possibly TRBD2 (6 bases). The CDR3 spans 12 residues. V was trimmed by 7 bases and J by 2 bases, leaving 9 bases between them. CDR1 and CDR2 (germline): MNHEY, SVGEGT. In DNA, the CDR3 is TGTGCCAGCACCAGGACTACCTACGAGCAGTACTTC. This encodes CASTRTTYEQYF.

There are a few counts of this clonotype. J is TRBJ1-2 and V is TRBV15; 7 bases align to TRBD1. This CDR3 is 14 amino acids long. Unmatched junction bases numbered 5, after V lost 3 bases and J lost 4 bases. The germline CDR1 and CDR2 sequences are LNHNV and YYDKDF (reference sequence). The CDR3 loop is CATSSPGGLYGYTF. The DNA of the CDR3 is TGTGCCACCAGCAGCCCAGGGGGACTCTATGGCTACACCTTC.

The chain employs TRBV29-1 and TRBJ2-5; 7 bases are a match to TRBD2. The germline gives CDR1 SQVTM, CDR2 ANQGSEA. The junction had 14 bases not matched to a gene; V was cut back by 6 bases and J by 4 bases. The CDR3 has 15 residues. This CDR3 reads CSVRRMAGVGETQYF. The CDR3 bases are TGCAGCGTCCGTCGGATGGCGGGAGTGGGAGAGACCCAGTACTTC.

This chain links TRBV18 with TRBJ2-6; D is possibly TRBD1 (5 bases). Looked up from germline, CDR1 is KGHSH and CDR2 is LQKENI. The V end lost 3 bases, the J end lost 0 bases, and 15 bases lay between the germline ends. The CDR3 has 18 residues. In nucleotides, the CDR3 is TGTGCCAGCTCACCGATGCAGGGCCCGAGCTCTGGGGCCAACGTCCTGACTTTC. This encodes CASSPMQGPSSGANVLTF.

The gene calls are TRBV7-8 and TRBJ2-1; D not certain. V lost 5 bases and J 3 bases, leaving 11 bases between the germline ends. In germline, CDR1 is SGHVS, CDR2 FQNEAQ. This CDR3 comprises 14 residues. The CDR3 reads CASSDPLVYNEQFF. In DNA, the CDR3 is TGTGCCAGCAGCGACCCTTTAGTCTACAATGAGCAGTTCTTC.

This clonotype was counted a few times. The CDR3 DNA sequence: TGTGCCAGCAGTATGGGGCCCACAAGAGCTTTCTTT. This gives the protein CASSMGPTRAFF. The chain couples TRBV6-2 or TRBV6-3 to TRBJ1-1, with a possible D match to TRBD1 (5 bases). Trimming pared 5 bases from V and 10 bases from J, leaving 14 bases between. CDR1 and CDR2 (germline): MNHEY, SVGEGT. CDR3 size: 12 residues.